The rows below give T cell receptor beta chains drawn from one sample of a study of blood T cell repertoires in COVID-19. Sequencing used immunoSEQ multiplex PCR; TCRdb keeps in-frame clones, though not all of them. Of about 310,000 clones listed, approximately 88% are singletons. Specimen: PBMCs or T cells enriched from blood (not recorded which). Every receptor here comes from a man aged 60-69 years who had recovered from COVID-19. Each CDR3 is given with its conserved first and last residue. A D gene is named only where the DNA matches it firmly. Some rows have no size entry. The others give once, few or many, or a class for an expanded clone.

d_call clone_size j_call v_call cdr3_nt cdr3_aa
TRBD2 NA TRBJ2-3 TRBV5-1 TGCGCCAGCAGCTTGACTAGCGGAGCTAGCACAGATACGCAGTATTTT CASSLTSGASTDTQYF
TRBD1 NA TRBJ1-2 TRBV6-5 TGTGCCAGCAGTTACGCAGGGGGTGGTGGCTACACCTTC CASSYAGGGGYTF
NA NA TRBJ1-2 TRBV27 TGTGCCAGCACAGAAAAGTCGGGAAGTGGCTACACCTTC CASTEKSGSGYTF
NA NA TRBJ2-7 TRBV20-1 TGCAGTGCTTTACAGGGCTACGAGCAGTACTTC CSALQGYEQYF
TRBD1 NA TRBJ1-5 TRBV5-1 TGCGCCAGCAGCTCGGTGACAGGGGCTCAGCCCCAGCATTTT CASSSVTGAQPQHF
TRBD2 NA TRBJ2-3 TRBV11-1 TGTGCCAGCAGCATCCCGGGGACTAGCGGCACAGATACGCAGTATTTT CASSIPGTSGTDTQYF
TRBD2 NA TRBJ2-2 TRBV9 TGTGCCAGCAGCGCCCTCTTTGGCGGGAGCCACGGGGAGCTGTTTTTT CASSALFGGSHGELFF
TRBD2 NA TRBJ2-3 TRBV27 TGTGCCAGCACTCCCCTCCAGGCTAGCGGGAGCACAGATACGCAGTATTTT CASTPLQASGSTDTQYF
TRBD1 NA TRBJ2-2 TRBV5-1 TGCGCCAGCAGCTCCCAGGGGGCGCGGGGCACCGGGGAGCTGTTTTTT CASSSQGARGTGELFF
NA NA TRBJ1-2 TRBV11-2 TGTGCCAGCAGCTTAGGGGGCATTTTGAACTATGGCTACACCTTC CASSLGGILNYGYTF
NA NA TRBJ1-6 TRBV9 TGTGCCAGCAGCCCCCATGGAGTAAGCTCCTATAATTCACCCCTCCACTTT CASSPHGVSSYNSPLHF
TRBD2 once TRBJ2-1 TRBV5-1 TGCGCCAGCAGCTTGACTAGCGGAGCCTACAATGAGCAGTTCTTC CASSLTSGAYNEQFF
NA NA TRBJ2-5 TRBV5-1 TGCGCCAGCAGCTTGGGAGACGGGAGTCCAGAGACCCAGTACTTC CASSLGDGSPETQYF
NA once TRBJ1-1 TRBV24-1 TGTGCCACCAGTGATTCGGGGAGAGGAAACACTGAAGCTTTCTTT CATSDSGRGNTEAFF
TRBD1 NA TRBJ1-3 TRBV18 TGTGCCAGCTCACGAGACAGGGGGCCTGGAAACACCATATATTTT CASSRDRGPGNTIYF
TRBD2 NA TRBJ2-3 TRBV13 TGTGCCAGCAGCTCGGGACTAGCGGCAACAGATACGCAGTATTTT CASSSGLAATDTQYF
TRBD2 few TRBJ2-1 TRBV6-5 TGTGCCAGCAGTTCAGGCGGGAGCGCCTACAATGAGCAGTTCTTC CASSSGGSAYNEQFF
NA few TRBJ2-7 TRBV28 TGTGCCAGCAGTTATTTTCCCAGCGAGCAGTACTTC CASSYFPSEQYF
TRBD1 NA TRBJ1-3 TRBV28 TGTGCCAGCAGTCAGGCCGGGACAGAATCTGGAAACACCATATATTTT CASSQAGTESGNTIYF
NA NA TRBJ1-1 TRBV28 TGTGCCAGCAGGGGGGGGATAGATGAAGCTTTCTTT CASRGGIDEAFF
NA once TRBJ2-3 TRBV10-3 TGTGCCTCCACCGGGGACACAGATACGCAGTATTTT CASTGDTDTQYF
NA NA TRBJ2-1 TRBV18 TGTGCCAGCTCACTTTCCCCGGCCCTAGGAGACAATGAGCAGTTCTTC CASSLSPALGDNEQFF
TRBD1 NA TRBJ1-3 TRBV19 TGTGCCAGTAGTATCCCCGGGACAGGACGAAACACCATATATTTT CASSIPGTGRNTIYF
NA NA TRBJ2-3 TRBV5-6 TGTGCCAGCAGCCTCCCAAGCGAGGATACGCAGTATTTT CASSLPSEDTQYF
TRBD2 NA TRBJ2-7 TRBV29-1 TGCAGCGTCTCAACTAGCGGGAGTGTATACGAGCAGTACTTC CSVSTSGSVYEQYF
TRBD1 NA TRBJ2-1 TRBV6-5 TGTGCCAGCAGTTCCGACAGGGGGCCAGTCAATGAGCAGTTCTTC CASSSDRGPVNEQFF
TRBD1 medium-sized TRBJ2-2 TRBV6-2/TRBV6-3 TGTGCCAGCAGTTTCTTCGACAGGGTGGCCGCCGGGGAGCTGTTTTTT CASSFFDRVAAGELFF
NA NA TRBJ1-4 TRBV19 TGTGCCAGTAGTCTACCGGCAGGGCAAAATGAAAAACTGTTTTTT CASSLPAGQNEKLFF
NA NA TRBJ1-2 TRBV10-3 TGTGCCATCAGTGAACAGGAGCAGTATGGCTACACCTTC CAISEQEQYGYTF
TRBD1 NA TRBJ1-1 TRBV28 TGTGCCAGCAGTAACAGGGGGCCCAGCTATGCTTTCTTT CASSNRGPSYAFF
NA NA TRBJ1-3 TRBV9 TGTGCCAGCAGCGTAGTTTCCAGGGGCACTCCCGGAAACACCATATATTTT CASSVVSRGTPGNTIYF
NA NA TRBJ2-7 TRBV28 TGTGCCAGCAGTTTTAGGACTGACTACGAGCAGTACTTC CASSFRTDYEQYF
TRBD2 NA TRBJ2-7 TRBV4-3 TGCGCCAGCAGCCAAGCGGGAGGGTTTTACGAGCAGTACTTC CASSQAGGFYEQYF
TRBD1 NA TRBJ1-2 TRBV20-1 TGCAGTGCTAGTTTCCCGACAGGGAGCGATGGCTACACCTTC CSASFPTGSDGYTF
NA NA TRBJ1-4 TRBV29-1 TGCAGCGTTGAAGATCTTGGAGGAACTAATGAAAAACTGTTTTTT CSVEDLGGTNEKLFF
TRBD1 NA TRBJ2-1 TRBV9 TGTGCCAGCAGCGTAGACGGGACAGGGTACTTTGAGCAGTTCTTC CASSVDGTGYFEQFF
NA NA TRBJ1-1 TRBV2 TGTGCCAGCAGTGACAGAACTAAGGGGGTTTCTGAAGCTTTCTTT CASSDRTKGVSEAFF
NA NA TRBJ2-5 TRBV5-1 TGCGCCAGCAGCTTGGACCCCCCTAGGTCACAAGAGACCCAGTACTTC CASSLDPPRSQETQYF
TRBD2 NA TRBJ2-1 TRBV2 TGTGCCAGCAGGCGACTAGCGGTCGCCTACAATGAGCAGTTCTTC CASRRLAVAYNEQFF
NA NA TRBJ1-1 TRBV6-1 TGTGCCAGCAGTGATCCTTCCGGCGGCACTGAAGCTTTCTTT CASSDPSGGTEAFF
NA NA TRBJ2-5 TRBV29-1 TGCAGCGTTGATAGTCTAGGTGAAGAGACCCAGTACTTC CSVDSLGEETQYF
TRBD1 NA TRBJ2-7 TRBV6-2/TRBV6-3 TGTGCCAGCAGCCATCGGACAGGAATAATTTATCTGGAGCAGTACTTC CASSHRTGIIYLEQYF
NA once TRBJ1-5 TRBV10-3 TGTGCCATCAGTGCAGGGATTGGCAATCAGCCCCAGCATTTT CAISAGIGNQPQHF
TRBD1 once TRBJ2-7 TRBV28 TGTGCCAGCGCCGAACCGGGACAGGGATCCTACGAGCAGTACTTC CASAEPGQGSYEQYF
NA few TRBJ1-4 TRBV14 TGTGCCAGCAGCCAACTTGGGGCGGCTAATGAAAAACTGTTTTTT CASSQLGAANEKLFF
NA NA TRBJ2-2 TRBV11-2 TGTGCCAGCAGCTTAGGGCACACCGGGGAGCTGTTTTTT CASSLGHTGELFF
NA NA TRBJ2-1 TRBV10-3 TGTGCCATCAGTCCACAGGGCTCAAACAATGAGCAGTTCTTC CAISPQGSNNEQFF
TRBD1 NA TRBJ1-1 TRBV29-1 TGCAGCGTTGGTAGACAGGGCGCTATGAACACTGAAGCTTTCTTT CSVGRQGAMNTEAFF
TRBD2 NA TRBJ2-1 TRBV2 TGTGCCAGCACCAGATCCAGCGGGAGGATAGATGAGCAGTTCTTC CASTRSSGRIDEQFF
NA NA TRBJ1-5 TRBV4-2 TGTGCCAGCAGCCCCTACCGGGGAGACAATCAGCCCCAGCATTTT CASSPYRGDNQPQHF
NA NA TRBJ1-6 TRBV6-5 TGTGCCAGCAGTTATTACGGAGCAGGGATGGATTCACCCCTCCACTTT CASSYYGAGMDSPLHF
TRBD1 NA TRBJ1-5 TRBV28 TGTGCCAGCAGTCCTAAGACAGGGTCGGGCTTAAATCAGCCCCAGCATTTT CASSPKTGSGLNQPQHF
TRBD1 few TRBJ1-4 TRBV18 TGTGCCAGCTCACAGTCCCAGGGGGCTGGGAACGAAAAAGGACTGTTTTTT CASSQSQGAGNEKGLFF
TRBD1 NA TRBJ1-2 TRBV5-4 TGTGCCAGTGTACAGGGGAACTATGGCTACACCTTC CASVQGNYGYTF
NA NA TRBJ2-3 TRBV2 TGTGCCAGCGGGCCAGTTACAGATACGCAGTATTTT CASGPVTDTQYF
NA NA TRBJ2-7 TRBV5-1 TGCGCCAGCAGCCAAAAAAGTTATGACAACGAGCAGTACTTC CASSQKSYDNEQYF
TRBD1 NA TRBJ1-1 TRBV7-2 TGTGCCAGCAGCTCCAGACAGGGTCGGAACACTGAAGCTTTCTTT CASSSRQGRNTEAFF